These T cell receptor beta chains were read from a single sample in a study of blood T cell repertoires in COVID-19. TCRdb keeps only in-frame clones here, not all; method: immunoSEQ multiplex PCR. The data show roughly 300,000 clones, roughly 85% seen once. The sample comprised PBMCs or T cells enriched from blood (not recorded which). The receptors here all came from a woman in her 40s with acute COVID-19. The conserved cysteine and the conserved F or W are not part of the CDR3 here. A D gene is named only where the DNA matches it firmly. Clone size is given for some rows only: seen once, a few or many times, or a class if the clone is expanded.

v_gene	abundance	j_gene	d_gene	CDR3aa
TRBV7-2	-	TRBJ1-2	TRBD1	ASSAPDRGPNSYGYT
TRBV24-1	few	TRBJ2-1	TRBD2	ATSDPSGSSYNEQF
TRBV20-1	-	TRBJ2-7	TRBD2	SASLYSGRAEQY
TRBV6-4	-	TRBJ2-3	TRBD2	ASSEEAGGPDTQY
TRBV29-1	-	TRBJ1-1	TRBD1	SVDPPGQGWDTEAF
TRBV28	once	TRBJ1-5	TRBD1	ASSFFTLQGQGALGLVYQPQH
TRBV29-1	once	TRBJ2-7	-	SVEGPGNEQY
TRBV11-2	-	TRBJ2-5	-	ASSLSTYQETQY
TRBV5-8	-	TRBJ1-1	TRBD1	ASILINRGTEAF
TRBV5-5	few	TRBJ2-7	TRBD1	ASSLTTGPIYEQY
TRBV5-1	-	TRBJ1-6	TRBD1	ASSLDPGTAGNSPLH
TRBV6-2/TRBV6-3	few	TRBJ2-7	TRBD1	ASSYSILEDRGFDSYEQY
TRBV6-5	-	TRBJ1-1	TRBD1	ASRQGATEAF